This TCR beta chain originates from a study of shared clonotypes between healthy human individuals. Study at large: The study used three CD4 naive, three CD4 memory, two CD8 naive and one CD8 memory plate per donor.

Germline lookup yields CDR1 SGHTA and CDR2 FQGNSA. V was clipped by 5 bases and J by 3 bases; unmatched bases: 8. CDR3 length equals 15 residues. Profiled with immunoSEQ multiplex PCR; TCRdb holds only in-frame clones, not every one. The sample lists under 600,000 clones; 95% to 96% were seen once. This clone was detected once. V usage is TRBV7-2 and J usage is TRBJ2-3, with TRBD2 identical over 7 bases. Sequencing was performed on naive CD4+ T cells sorted from blood. Subset denoted: CD45RA+ positively selected. The TCR sequence derives from a young woman in good health. DNA of the CDR3: TGTGCCAGCAGCGGCGGGGGAGGGAGAACAGATACGCAGTATTTT. This translates into CASSGGGGRTDTQYF.